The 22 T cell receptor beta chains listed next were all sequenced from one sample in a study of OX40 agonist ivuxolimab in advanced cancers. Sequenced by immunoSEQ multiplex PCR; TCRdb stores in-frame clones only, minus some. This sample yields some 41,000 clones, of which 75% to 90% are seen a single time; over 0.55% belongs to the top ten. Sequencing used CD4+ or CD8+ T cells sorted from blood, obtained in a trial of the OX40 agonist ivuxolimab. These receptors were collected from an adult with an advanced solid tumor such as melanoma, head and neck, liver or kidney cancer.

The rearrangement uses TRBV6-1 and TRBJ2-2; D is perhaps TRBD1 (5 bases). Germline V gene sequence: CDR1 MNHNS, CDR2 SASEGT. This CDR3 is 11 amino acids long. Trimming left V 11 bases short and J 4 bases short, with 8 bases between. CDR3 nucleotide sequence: TGTGCCGGCCAGGGCACCGGGGAGCTGTTTTTT. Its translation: CAGQGTGELFF.

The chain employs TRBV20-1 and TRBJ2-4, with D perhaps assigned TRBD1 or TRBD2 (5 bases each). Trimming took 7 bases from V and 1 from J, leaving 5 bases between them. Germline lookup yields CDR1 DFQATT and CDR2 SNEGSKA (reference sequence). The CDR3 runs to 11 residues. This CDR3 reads CSGGAKNIQYF. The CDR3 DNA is TGCAGTGGGGGGGCCAAAAACATTCAGTACTTC.

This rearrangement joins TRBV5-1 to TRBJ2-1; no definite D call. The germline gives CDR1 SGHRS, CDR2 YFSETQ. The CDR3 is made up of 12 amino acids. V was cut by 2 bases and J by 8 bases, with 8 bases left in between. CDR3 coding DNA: TGCGCCAGCAGCTTCCGTGCGTATGAGCAGTTCTTC. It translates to CASSFRAYEQFF.

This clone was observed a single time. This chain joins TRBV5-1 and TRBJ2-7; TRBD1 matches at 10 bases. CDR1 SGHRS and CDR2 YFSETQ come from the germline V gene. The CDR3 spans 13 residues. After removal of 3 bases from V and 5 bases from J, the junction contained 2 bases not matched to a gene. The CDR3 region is CASSSDRGNEQYF. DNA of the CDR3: TGCGCCAGCAGCTCGGACAGGGGGAACGAGCAGTACTTC.

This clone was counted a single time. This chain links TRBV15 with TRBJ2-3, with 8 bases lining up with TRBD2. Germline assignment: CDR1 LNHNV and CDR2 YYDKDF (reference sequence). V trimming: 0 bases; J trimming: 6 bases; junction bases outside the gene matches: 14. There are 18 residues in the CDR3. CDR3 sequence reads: CATSRDLGLGGGADTQYF. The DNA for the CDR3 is TGTGCCACCAGCAGAGATTTGGGACTAGGGGGGGGCGCGGATACGCAGTATTTT.

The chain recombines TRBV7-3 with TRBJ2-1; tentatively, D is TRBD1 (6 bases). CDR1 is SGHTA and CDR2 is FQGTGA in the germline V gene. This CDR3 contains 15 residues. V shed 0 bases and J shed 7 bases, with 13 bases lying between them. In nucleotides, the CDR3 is TGTGCCAGCAGCTTAACCCGGGCAGGGGAGAATGAGCAGTTCTTC. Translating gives CASSLTRAGENEQFF.

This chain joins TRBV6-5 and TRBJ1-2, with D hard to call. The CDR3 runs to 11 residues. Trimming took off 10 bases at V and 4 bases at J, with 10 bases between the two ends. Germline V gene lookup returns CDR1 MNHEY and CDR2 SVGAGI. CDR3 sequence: CATNDGYGYTF. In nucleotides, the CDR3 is TGTGCCACCAATGACGGCTATGGCTACACCTTC.

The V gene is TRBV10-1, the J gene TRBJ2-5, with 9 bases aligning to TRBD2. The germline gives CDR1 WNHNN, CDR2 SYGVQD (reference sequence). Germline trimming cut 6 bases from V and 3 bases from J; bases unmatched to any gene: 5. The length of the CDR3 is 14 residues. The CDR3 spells CASRAGTSKETQYF. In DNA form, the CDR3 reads TGCGCCAGCAGGGCCGGGACTAGCAAAGAGACCCAGTACTTC.

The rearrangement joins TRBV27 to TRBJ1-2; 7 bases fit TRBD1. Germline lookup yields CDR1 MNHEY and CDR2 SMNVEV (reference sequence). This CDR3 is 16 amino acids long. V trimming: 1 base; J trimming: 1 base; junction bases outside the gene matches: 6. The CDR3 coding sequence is TGTGCCAGCAGTTTATGGTTCGACAGGGATAACTATGGCTACACCTTC. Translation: CASSLWFDRDNYGYTF.

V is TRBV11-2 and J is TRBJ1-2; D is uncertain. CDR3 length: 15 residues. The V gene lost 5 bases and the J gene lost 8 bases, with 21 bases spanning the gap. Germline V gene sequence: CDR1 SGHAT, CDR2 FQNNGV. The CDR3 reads CASSNPQNVRNGYTF. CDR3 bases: TGTGCCAGCAGCAACCCCCAAAATGTTCGAAACGGCTACACCTTC.

The CDR3 protein is CASSLEMSGDEAFF. CDR3 bases: TGTGCCAGCAGCTTAGAAATGTCGGGGGATGAAGCTTTCTTT. The V gene is TRBV7-9, the J gene TRBJ1-1; a possible D gene is TRBD1 (5 bases). Per the germline V gene, CDR1 is SEHNR and CDR2 is FQNEAQ (reference sequence). The CDR3 runs 14 residues. V dropped 1 base and J dropped 7 bases, with 13 bases sitting between them.

CDR3 region: CASEGDRGRDEAFF. Here the CDR3 DNA reads TGCGCCTCGGAGGGGGACAGGGGGCGCGATGAAGCTTTCTTT. The V and J genes are TRBV5-1 and TRBJ1-1; 12 nucleotides line up with TRBD1. Trimming took 10 bases from V and 7 from J; bases not matched to a gene: 11. This CDR3 comprises 14 residues. The germline V gene has CDR1 SGHRS and CDR2 YFSETQ.

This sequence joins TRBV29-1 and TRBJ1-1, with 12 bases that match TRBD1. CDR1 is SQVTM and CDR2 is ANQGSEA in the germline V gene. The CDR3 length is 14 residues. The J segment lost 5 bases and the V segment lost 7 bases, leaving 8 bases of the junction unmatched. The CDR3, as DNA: TGCAGCGCCGGGACAGGGGGCGCGGGGACTGAAGCTTTCTTT. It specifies CSAGTGGAGTEAFF.

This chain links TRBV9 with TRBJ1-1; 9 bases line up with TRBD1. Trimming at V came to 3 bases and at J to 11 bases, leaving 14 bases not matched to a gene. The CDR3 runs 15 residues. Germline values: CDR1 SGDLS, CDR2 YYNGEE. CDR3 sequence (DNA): TGTGCCAGCAGCGCTCAGAGCGGGACAGGGTATAGGGCTTTCTTT. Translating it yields CASSAQSGTGYRAFF.

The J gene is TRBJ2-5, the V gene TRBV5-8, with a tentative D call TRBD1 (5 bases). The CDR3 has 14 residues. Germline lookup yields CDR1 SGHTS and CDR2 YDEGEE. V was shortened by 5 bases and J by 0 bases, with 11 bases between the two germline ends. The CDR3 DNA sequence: TGTGCCAGCAGTATTAGGGGAAACCAAGAGACCCAGTACTTC. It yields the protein CASSIRGNQETQYF.

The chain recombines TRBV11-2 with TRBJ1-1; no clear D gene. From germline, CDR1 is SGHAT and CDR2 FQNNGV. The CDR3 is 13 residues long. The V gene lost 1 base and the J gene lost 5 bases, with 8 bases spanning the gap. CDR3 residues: CASSLGYETEAFF. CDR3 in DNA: TGTGCCAGCAGCTTAGGGTATGAGACTGAAGCTTTCTTT.

The CDR3 DNA sequence: TGTGCCAGCAGCACGGGGACAGCGAGCTCTGGAAACACCATATATTTT. Protein sequence: CASSTGTASSGNTIYF. The rearrangement uses TRBV7-2 and TRBJ1-3; 7 positions match TRBD1. V lost 5 bases, J lost 0 bases, and 7 bases stayed unmatched. This CDR3 comprises 16 residues. CDR1 and CDR2 (germline): SGHTA, FQGNSA.

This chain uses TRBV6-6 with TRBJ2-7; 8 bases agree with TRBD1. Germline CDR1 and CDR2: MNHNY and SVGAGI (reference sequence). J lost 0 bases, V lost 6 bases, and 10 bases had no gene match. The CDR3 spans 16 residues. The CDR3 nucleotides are TGTGCCAGCAGGAAACCAATCGGGACAGGCTCCTACGAGCAGTACTTC. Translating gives CASRKPIGTGSYEQYF.

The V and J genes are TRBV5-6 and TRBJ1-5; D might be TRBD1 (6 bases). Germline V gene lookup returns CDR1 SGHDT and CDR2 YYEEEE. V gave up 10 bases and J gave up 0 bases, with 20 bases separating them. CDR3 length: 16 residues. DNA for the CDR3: TGTGCCCAGCAAGGGGGGGAGGTTTATAGCAATCAGCCCCAGCATTTT. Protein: CAQQGGEVYSNQPQHF. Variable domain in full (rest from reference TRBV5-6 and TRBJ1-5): DAGVTQSPTHLIKTRGQQVTLRCSPKSGHDTVSWYQQALGQGPQFIFQYYEEEERQRGNFPDRFSGHQFPNYSSELNVNALLLGDSALYLCAQQGGEVYSNQPQHFGDGTRLSIL.

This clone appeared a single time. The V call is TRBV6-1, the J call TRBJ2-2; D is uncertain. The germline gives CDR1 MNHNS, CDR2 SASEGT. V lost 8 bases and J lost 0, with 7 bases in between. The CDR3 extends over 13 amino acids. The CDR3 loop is CASAASNTGELFF. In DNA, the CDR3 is TGTGCCAGCGCCGCCTCGAACACCGGGGAGCTGTTTTTT.

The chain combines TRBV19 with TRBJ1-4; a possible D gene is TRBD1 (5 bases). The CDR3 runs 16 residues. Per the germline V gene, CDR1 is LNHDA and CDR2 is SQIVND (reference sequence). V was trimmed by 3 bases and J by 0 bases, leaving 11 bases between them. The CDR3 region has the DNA TGTGCCAGTAGTATGGGGGTGATGACAACTAATGAAAAACTGTTTTTT. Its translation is CASSMGVMTTNEKLFF.

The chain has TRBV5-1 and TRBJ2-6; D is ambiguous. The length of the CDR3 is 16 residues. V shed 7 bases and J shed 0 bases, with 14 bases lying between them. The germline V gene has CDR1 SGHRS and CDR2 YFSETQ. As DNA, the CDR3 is TGCGCCAGCTCTACTGAGGCGCTCTCTGGGGCCAACGTCCTGACTTTC. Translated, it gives CASSTEALSGANVLTF.